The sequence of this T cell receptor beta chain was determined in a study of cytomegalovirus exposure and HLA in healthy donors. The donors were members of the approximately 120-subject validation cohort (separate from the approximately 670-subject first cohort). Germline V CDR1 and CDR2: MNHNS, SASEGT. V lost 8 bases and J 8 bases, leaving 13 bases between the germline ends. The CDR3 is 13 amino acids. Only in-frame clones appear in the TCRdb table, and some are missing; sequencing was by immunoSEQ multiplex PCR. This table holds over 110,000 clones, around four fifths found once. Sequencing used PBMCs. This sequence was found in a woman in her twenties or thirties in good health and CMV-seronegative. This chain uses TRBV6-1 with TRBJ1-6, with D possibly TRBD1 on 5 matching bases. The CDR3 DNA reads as TGTGCCAGCGAAACGGACAAAGATTCACCCCTCCACTTT. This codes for CASETDKDSPLHF.